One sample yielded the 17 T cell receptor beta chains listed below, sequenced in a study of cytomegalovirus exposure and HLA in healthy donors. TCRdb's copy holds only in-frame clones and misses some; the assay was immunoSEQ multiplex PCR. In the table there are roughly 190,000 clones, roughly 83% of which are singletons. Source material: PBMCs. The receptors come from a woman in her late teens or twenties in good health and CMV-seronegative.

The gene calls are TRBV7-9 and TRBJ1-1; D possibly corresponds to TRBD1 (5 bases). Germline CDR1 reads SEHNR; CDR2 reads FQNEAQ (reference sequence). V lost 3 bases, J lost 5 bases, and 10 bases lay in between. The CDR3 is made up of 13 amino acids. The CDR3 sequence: CASSLDTWTEAFF. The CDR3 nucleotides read TGTGCCAGCAGCTTGGACACCTGGACTGAAGCTTTCTTT.

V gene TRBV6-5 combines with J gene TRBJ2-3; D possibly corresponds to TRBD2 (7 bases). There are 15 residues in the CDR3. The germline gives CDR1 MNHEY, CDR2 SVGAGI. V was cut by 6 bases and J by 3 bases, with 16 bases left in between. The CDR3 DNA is TGTGCCAGCAGCCGCGGGGGCACAGGGACAGATACGCAGTATTTT. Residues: CASSRGGTGTDTQYF.

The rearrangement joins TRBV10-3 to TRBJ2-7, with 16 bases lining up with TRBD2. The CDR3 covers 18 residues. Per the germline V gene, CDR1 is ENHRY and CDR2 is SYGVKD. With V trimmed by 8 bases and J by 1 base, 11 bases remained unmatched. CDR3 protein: CAIHAGLAGGRGSYEQYF. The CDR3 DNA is TGTGCCATCCACGCGGGACTAGCGGGGGGGAGGGGTTCCTACGAGCAGTACTTC.

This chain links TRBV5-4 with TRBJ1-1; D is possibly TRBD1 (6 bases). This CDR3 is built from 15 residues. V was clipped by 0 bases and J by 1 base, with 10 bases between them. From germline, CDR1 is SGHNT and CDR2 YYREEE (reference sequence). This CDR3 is CASSLGGHKNTEAFF. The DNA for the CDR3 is TGTGCCAGCAGCTTGGGGGGACACAAGAACACTGAAGCTTTCTTT.

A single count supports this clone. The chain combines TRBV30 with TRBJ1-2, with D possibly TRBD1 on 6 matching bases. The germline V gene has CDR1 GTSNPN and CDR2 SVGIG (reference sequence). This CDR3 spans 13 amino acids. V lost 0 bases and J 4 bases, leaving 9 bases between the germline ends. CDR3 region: CAWSVTGSYGYTF. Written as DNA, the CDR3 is TGTGCCTGGAGTGTAACAGGGTCCTATGGCTACACCTTC.

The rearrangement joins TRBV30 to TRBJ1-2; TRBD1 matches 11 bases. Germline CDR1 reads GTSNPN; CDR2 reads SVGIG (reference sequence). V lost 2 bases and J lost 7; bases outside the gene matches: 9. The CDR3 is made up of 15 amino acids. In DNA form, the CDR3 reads TGTGCCTGGAGTACCACTGGACAGGGGGCTCGTGGCTACACCTTC. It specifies CAWSTTGQGARGYTF.

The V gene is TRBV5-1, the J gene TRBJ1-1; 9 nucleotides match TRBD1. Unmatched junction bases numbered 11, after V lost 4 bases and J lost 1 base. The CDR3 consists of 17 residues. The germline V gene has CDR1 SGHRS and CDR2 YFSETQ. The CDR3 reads CASSLYRGQSTNTEAFF. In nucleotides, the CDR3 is TGCGCCAGCAGCCTCTACAGGGGGCAATCTACGAACACTGAAGCTTTCTTT. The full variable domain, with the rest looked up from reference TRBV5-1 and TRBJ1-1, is KAGVTQTPRYLIKTRGQQVTLSCSPISGHRSVSWYQQTPGQGLQFLFEYFSETQRNKGNFPGRFSGRQFSNSRSEMNVSTLELGDSALYLCASSLYRGQSTNTEAFFGQGTRLTVV.

CDR3 DNA: TGTGCCAGCAGTGAAGGGACAGGAGTATACTCTGGAAACACCATATATTTT. Protein product: CASSEGTGVYSGNTIYF. This chain connects TRBV25-1 to TRBJ1-3, with 8 bases identical to TRBD1. Germline assignment: CDR1 MGHDK and CDR2 SYGVNS. This CDR3 is 17 amino acids long. V dropped 2 bases and J dropped 0; count of bases not matched to a gene: 6.

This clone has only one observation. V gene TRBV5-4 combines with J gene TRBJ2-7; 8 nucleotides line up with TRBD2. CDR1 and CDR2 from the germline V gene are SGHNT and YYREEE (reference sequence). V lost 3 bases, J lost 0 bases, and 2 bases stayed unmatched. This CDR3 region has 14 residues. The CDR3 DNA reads TGTGCCAGCAGCTCGGGAGGGACCTCCTACGAGCAGTACTTC. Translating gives CASSSGGTSYEQYF.

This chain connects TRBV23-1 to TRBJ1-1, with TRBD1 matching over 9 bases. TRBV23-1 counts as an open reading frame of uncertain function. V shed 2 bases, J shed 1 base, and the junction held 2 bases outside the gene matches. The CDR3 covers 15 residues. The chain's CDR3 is CASSQATGGNTEAFF. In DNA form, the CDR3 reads TGCGCCAGCAGTCAAGCGACAGGGGGGAACACTGAAGCTTTCTTT.

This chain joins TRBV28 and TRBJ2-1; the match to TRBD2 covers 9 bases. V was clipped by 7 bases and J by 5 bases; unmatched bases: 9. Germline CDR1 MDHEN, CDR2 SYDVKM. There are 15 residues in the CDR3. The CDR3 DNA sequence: TGTGCCAGCACCAATAGCGGGAGTTTTGACAATGAGCAGTTCTTC. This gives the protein CASTNSGSFDNEQFF.

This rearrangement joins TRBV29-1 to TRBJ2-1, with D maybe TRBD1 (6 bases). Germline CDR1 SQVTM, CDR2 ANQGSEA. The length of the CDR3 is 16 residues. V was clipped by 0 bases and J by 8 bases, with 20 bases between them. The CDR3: CSVEDWDTRGRDEQFF. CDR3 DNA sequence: TGCAGCGTTGAAGATTGGGACACCCGTGGTAGGGATGAGCAGTTCTTC.

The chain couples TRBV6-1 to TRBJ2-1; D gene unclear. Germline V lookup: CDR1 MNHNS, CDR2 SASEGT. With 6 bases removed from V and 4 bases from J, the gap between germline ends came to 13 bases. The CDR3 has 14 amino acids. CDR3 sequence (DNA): TGTGCCAGCAGACTTCGACACTTATACAATGAGCAGTTCTTC. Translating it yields CASRLRHLYNEQFF.

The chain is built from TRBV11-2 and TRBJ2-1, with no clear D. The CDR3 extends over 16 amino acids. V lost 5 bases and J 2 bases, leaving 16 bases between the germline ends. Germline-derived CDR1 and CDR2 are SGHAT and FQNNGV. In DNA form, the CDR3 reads TGTGCCAGCAGCCTAATCAATCGTCCCACCTACAATGAGCAGTTCTTC. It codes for CASSLINRPTYNEQFF. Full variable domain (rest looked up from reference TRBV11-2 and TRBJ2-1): EAGVAQSPRYKIIEKRQSVAFWCNPISGHATLYWYQQILGQGPKLLIQFQNNGVVDDSQLPKDRFSAERLKGVDSTLKIQPAKLEDSAVYLCASSLINRPTYNEQFFGPGTRLTVL.

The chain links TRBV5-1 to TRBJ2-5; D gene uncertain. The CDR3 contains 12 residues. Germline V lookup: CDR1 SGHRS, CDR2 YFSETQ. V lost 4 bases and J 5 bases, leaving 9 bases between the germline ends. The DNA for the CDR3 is TGCGCCAGCAGCCCGGCGAGGGAGACCCAGTACTTC. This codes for CASSPARETQYF.

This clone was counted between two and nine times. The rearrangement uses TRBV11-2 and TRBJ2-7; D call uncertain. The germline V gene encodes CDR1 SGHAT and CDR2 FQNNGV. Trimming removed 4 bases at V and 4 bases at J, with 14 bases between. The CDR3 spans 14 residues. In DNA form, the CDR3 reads TGTGCCAGCAGCTCCGTTCGAGCACGGTACGAGCAGTACTTC. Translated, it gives CASSSVRARYEQYF.

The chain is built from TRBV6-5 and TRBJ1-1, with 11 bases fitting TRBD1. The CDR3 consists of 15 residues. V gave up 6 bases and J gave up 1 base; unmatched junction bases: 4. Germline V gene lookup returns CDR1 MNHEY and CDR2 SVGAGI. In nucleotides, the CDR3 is TGTGCCAGCAGCAGCGGACAGGGGGCGAACACTGAAGCTTTCTTT. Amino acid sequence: CASSSGQGANTEAFF.